This entry features one T cell receptor (beta chain) sequence. The sample contains more than one DNA sequence encoding this CDR3. The data were taken from a study of T cell responses to AZD1222 COVID-19 vaccine. On the study more broadly: Second doses were pooled across both intervals (about 4 or about 12 weeks).

The CDR3 spans 11 residues. Germline loops: CDR1 SEHNR, CDR2 FQNEAQ (reference sequence). V was shortened by 5 bases and J by 6 bases, with 5 bases between the two germline ends. Only in-frame clones appear in the TCRdb table, and some are missing; sequencing was by immunoSEQ multiplex PCR. The sample shows over 90,000 clones, over 75% of them seen only once. Specimen: peripheral blood, collected on day 0 of AZD1222 vaccination. This chain uses TRBV7-9 with TRBJ2-4; D is undetermined. This clonotype was sampled from an adult in good health. CDR3 sequence: CASSSGNIQYF. CDR3 in DNA: TGTGCCAGCAGCAGTGGAAACATTCAGTACTTC.